This T cell receptor beta chain was found in a study of blood T cell repertoires in COVID-19. Overall study: Acute and convalescent COVID-19 samples came from the United States, Italy and Spain. PBMCs, B-cell-depleted T cells, or T cells were the source of the cDNA or gDNA that made up the material.

CDR1 and CDR2 from the germline V gene are ENHRY and SYGVKD. The length of the CDR3 is 22 residues. Germline trimming cut 0 bases from V and 3 bases from J; bases unmatched to any gene: 22. Authors' processing steps: Estimation of nucleated cell counts was performed using reference gene primer amplification. The repertoire was sequenced with immunoSEQ multiplex PCR; TCRdb's copy has only in-frame clones and lacks some. The V and J calls and clone size come from that table; D and trimming were worked out from the DNA. Among 85,000 to 120,000 clones listed, approximately 91% were seen once. This receptor was identified in a man younger than 30 with acute or convalescent COVID-19. This chain links TRBV10-3 with TRBJ1-3, with TRBD1 identical over 8 bases. The sequencing sample was made of peripheral blood. CDR3 loop: CAISESSRHSPFDRGSGNTIYF. The CDR3 DNA is TGTGCCATCAGTGAGTCGAGTCGTCATTCCCCATTCGACAGGGGTAGTGGAAACACCATATATTTT.